This is a list of T cell receptor beta chains from one sample in a study of blood T cell repertoires in COVID-19. The repertoire was sequenced with immunoSEQ multiplex PCR; TCRdb's copy has only in-frame clones and lacks some. Altogether about 110,000 clones are present, 80% to 90% being singletons, with the ten largest covering roughly 7.7%. Sequenced material: peripheral blood. Receptor source: a woman of 80 years or more with active or convalescent COVID-19. The CDR3 runs from the conserved cysteine through the conserved F or W. Each record gives: J gene, V gene, D gene, clone size, CDR3 protein, CDR3 DNA. D genes are given only for firm matches. Part of the rows lack a size; the others show once, few, many or a class for expanded clones.

J: TRBJ2-3
V: TRBV4-1
D: TRBD2
size: .
CDR3: CASSKGMAGVTSTDTQYF
DNA: TGCGCCAGCAGCAAAGGTATGGCGGGAGTAACTAGCACAGATACGCAGTATTTT

J: TRBJ2-7
V: TRBV3-1/TRBV3-2
D: TRBD2
size: .
CDR3: CASSHGLAGGGYEQYF
DNA: TGTGCCAGCAGCCATGGACTAGCGGGAGGGGGCTACGAGCAGTACTTC

J: TRBJ2-7
V: TRBV18
D: .
size: .
CDR3: CASSPTGVYEQYF
DNA: TGTGCCAGCTCACCAACCGGGGTATACGAGCAGTACTTC

J: TRBJ1-3
V: TRBV27
D: .
size: few
CDR3: CASSSFKAGSGNTIYF
DNA: TGTGCCAGCAGTTCCTTTAAGGCAGGTAGTGGAAACACCATATATTTT

J: TRBJ1-2
V: TRBV20-1
D: .
size: .
CDR3: CSAGVAPYGYTF
DNA: TGCAGTGCTGGTGTGGCCCCGTATGGCTACACCTTC

J: TRBJ2-2
V: TRBV7-9
D: TRBD2
size: .
CDR3: CASSFETSGDHTGELFF
DNA: TGTGCCAGCAGCTTCGAGACTAGCGGGGACCACACCGGGGAGCTGTTTTTT

J: TRBJ2-5
V: TRBV4-1
D: .
size: few
CDR3: CASSQRTLAIAQYF
DNA: TGCGCCAGCAGCCAGAGGACACTAGCAATAGCCCAGTACTTC

J: TRBJ2-5
V: TRBV3-1/TRBV3-2
D: .
size: once
CDR3: CASSQGARDQYF
DNA: TGTGCCAGCAGCCAAGGGGCGAGGGACCAGTACTTC

J: TRBJ2-7
V: TRBV6-5
D: TRBD2
size: once
CDR3: CASTRKGGSSYEQYF
DNA: TGTGCCAGCACTAGAAAGGGAGGGAGCTCCTACGAGCAGTACTTC

J: TRBJ1-2
V: TRBV12-3/TRBV12-4
D: .
size: few
CDR3: CASSATTGYGYTF
DNA: TGTGCCAGCAGTGCCACTACAGGGTATGGCTACACCTTC

J: TRBJ2-1
V: TRBV20-1
D: TRBD2
size: .
CDR3: CSASPAGGDEQFF
DNA: TGCAGTGCTAGTCCAGCGGGAGGGGATGAGCAGTTCTTC